The clone carrying this TCR beta chain was detected only a few times. What it binds is unknown. One entry per CDR3 protein, called by TCRdb with MiXCR from the 5' RACE reads. This sample yields 120,000 to 150,000 distinct CDR3 sequences, of which approximately 21% are seen a single time; 2% to 2.5% belongs to the top ten. This sample was taken from a study of T-cell memory formation after mild COVID-19. Per the germline V gene, CDR1 is MNHEY and CDR2 is SVGAGI. The J segment lost 8 bases and the V segment lost 5 bases, leaving 20 bases of the junction unmatched. CDR3 length equals 20 residues. Findings of the study overall: Shrinking CD4+ clones resided mostly in CM and EM, and CD8+ ones in EMRA.

The chain recombines TRBV6-5 with TRBJ2-2; 13 bases align to TRBD2. The sample taken for sequencing was PBMCs or a T cell subset sorted from them (not recorded which). The sequence was obtained from an adult woman who had mild COVID-19 (a few samples of this study predate the infection). Cell type and time point are not known. CDR3 bases: TGTGCCAGCAGTCATGAGGGTAACCCCGGACTAGCGGGAGTTCGAGGGGAGCTGTTTTTT. Its protein is CASSHEGNPGLAGVRGELFF.